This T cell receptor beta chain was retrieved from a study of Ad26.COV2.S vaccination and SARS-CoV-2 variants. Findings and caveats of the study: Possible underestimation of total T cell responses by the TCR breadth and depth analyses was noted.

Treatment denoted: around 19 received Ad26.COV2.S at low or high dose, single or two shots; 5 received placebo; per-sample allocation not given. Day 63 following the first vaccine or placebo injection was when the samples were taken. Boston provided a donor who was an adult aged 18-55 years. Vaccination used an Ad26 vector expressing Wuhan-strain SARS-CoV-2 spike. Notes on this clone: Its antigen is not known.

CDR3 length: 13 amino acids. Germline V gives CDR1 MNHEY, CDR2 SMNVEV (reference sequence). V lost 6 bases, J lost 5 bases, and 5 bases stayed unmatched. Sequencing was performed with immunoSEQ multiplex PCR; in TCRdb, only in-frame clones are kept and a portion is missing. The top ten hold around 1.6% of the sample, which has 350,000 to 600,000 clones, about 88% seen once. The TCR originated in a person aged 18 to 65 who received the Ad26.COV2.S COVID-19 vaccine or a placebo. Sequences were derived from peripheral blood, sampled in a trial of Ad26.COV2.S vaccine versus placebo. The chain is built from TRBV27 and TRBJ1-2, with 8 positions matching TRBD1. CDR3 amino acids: CASSPRQGYGYTF. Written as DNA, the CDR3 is TGTGCCAGCAGCCCGAGACAGGGGTATGGCTACACCTTC.